These T cell receptor beta chains were read from a single sample in a study of T cells in Graves' hyperthyroidism and ophthalmopathy. One entry per CDR3 protein, called by TCRdb with MiXCR from the multiplex PCR reads. In the table there are hundreds of thousands of distinct CDR3 sequences, 13% to 15% of which are singletons. The sequenced material came from blood. The receptors were sampled from a woman aged 18-29 years with Graves' hyperthyroidism. Each CDR3 is given with its conserved first and last residue. Each record gives: clone size, V gene, CDR3 protein. Expanded clones get a size class; other rows say once, few or many, or leave the size out.

-	TRBV20-1	CSARDPRDSQPQHF
few	TRBV27	CASSSGRPGGYEQFF
few	TRBV5-1	CASSGKDGSPLHF
many	TRBV28	CASSSTGSLSYEQYF
few	TRBV18	CASSLIASPYRANTEAFF
-	TRBV5-1	CASRGTSGSGEKLFF
once	TRBV28	CASSTGGQGSYEQYF
-	TRBV28	CASSGAGGRHEQYF
few	TRBV20-1	CSHLRANYEQYF
many	TRBV7-2	CASSLGGSDDLYGTDTQYF
many	TRBV7-9	CASSLGSGRAYNEQFF
few	TRBV19	CASSISSENSNQPQHF
few	TRBV25-1	CASGPTGLYEQYF
few	TRBV19	CASSIDRVRNYGYTF
many	TRBV28	CASQGQGAIGYGYTF